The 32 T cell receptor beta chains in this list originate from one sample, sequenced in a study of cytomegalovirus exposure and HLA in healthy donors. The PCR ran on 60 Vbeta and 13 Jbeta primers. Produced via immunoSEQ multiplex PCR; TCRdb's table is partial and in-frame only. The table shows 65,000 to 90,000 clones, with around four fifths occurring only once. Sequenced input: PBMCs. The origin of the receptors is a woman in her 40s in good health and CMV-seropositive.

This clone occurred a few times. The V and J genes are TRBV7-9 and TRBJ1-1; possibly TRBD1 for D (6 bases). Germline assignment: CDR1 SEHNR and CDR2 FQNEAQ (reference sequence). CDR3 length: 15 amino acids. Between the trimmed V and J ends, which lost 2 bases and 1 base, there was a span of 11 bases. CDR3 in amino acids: CASSLKGERNTEAFF. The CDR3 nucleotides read TGTGCCAGCAGCTTAAAGGGGGAGCGGAACACTGAAGCTTTCTTT.

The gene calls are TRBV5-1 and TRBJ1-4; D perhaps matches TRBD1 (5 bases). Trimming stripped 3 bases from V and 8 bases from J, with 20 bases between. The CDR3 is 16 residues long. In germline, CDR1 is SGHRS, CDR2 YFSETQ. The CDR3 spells CASSSDPDRREEKLFF. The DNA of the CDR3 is TGCGCCAGCAGCTCTGACCCAGACAGAAGGGAAGAAAAACTGTTTTTT.

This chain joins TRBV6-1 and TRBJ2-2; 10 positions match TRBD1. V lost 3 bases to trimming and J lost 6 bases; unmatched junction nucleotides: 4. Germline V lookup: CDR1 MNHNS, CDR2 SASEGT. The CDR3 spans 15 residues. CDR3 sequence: CASSEGTGVPGELFF. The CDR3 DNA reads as TGTGCCAGCAGTGAGGGGACAGGGGTTCCCGGGGAGCTGTTTTTT.

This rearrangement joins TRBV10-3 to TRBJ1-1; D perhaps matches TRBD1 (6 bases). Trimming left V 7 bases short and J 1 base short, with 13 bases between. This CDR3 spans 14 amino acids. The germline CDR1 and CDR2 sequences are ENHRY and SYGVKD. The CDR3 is CAIKTDRSNTEAFF. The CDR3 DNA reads TGTGCCATCAAAACAGACAGGTCGAACACTGAAGCTTTCTTT.

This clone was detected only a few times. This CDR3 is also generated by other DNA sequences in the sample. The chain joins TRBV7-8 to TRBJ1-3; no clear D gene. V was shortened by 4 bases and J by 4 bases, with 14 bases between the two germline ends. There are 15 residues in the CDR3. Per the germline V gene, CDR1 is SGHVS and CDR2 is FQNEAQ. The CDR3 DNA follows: TGTGCCAGCAGCTCGCTGGGAGGGTCAGGAAACACCATATATTTT. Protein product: CASSSLGGSGNTIYF.

CDR3 in amino acids: CASSPPRGGRLAFF. CDR3 bases: TGTGCCAGCAGTCCTCCCCGGGGAGGTAGGTTAGCTTTCTTT. The V gene is TRBV28, the J gene TRBJ1-1; D gene ambiguous. The CDR3 totals 14 residues. The germline V and J ends were trimmed by 5 bases and 10 bases, with 20 bases remaining between them. Germline-derived CDR1 and CDR2 are MDHEN and SYDVKM.

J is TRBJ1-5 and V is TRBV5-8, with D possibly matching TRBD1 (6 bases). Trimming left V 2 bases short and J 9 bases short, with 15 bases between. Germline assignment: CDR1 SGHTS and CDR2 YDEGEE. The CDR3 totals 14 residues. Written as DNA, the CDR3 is TGTGCCAGCAGCTTAGGGACACTTTCGCGGCCCCAGCATTTT. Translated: CASSLGTLSRPQHF. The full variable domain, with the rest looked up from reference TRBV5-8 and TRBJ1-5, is EAGVTQSPTHLIKTRGQQATLRCSPISGHTSVYWYQQALGLGLQFLLWYDEGEERNRGNFPPRFSGRQFPNYSSELNVNALELEDSALYLCASSLGTLSRPQHFGDGTRLSIL.

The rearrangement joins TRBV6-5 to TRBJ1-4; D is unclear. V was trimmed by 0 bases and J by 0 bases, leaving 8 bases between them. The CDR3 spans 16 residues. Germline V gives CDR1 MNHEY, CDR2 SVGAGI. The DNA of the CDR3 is TGTGCCAGCAGTTACTCGAGTCCCGCAACTAATGAAAAACTGTTTTTT. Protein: CASSYSSPATNEKLFF.

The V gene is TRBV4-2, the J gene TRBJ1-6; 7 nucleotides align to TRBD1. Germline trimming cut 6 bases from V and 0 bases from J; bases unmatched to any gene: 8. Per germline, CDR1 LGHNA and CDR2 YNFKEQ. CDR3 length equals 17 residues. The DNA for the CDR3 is TGTGCCAGCAGTCCCCTCACAGGGGACTCCTATAATTCACCCCTCCACTTT. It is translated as CASSPLTGDSYNSPLHF.

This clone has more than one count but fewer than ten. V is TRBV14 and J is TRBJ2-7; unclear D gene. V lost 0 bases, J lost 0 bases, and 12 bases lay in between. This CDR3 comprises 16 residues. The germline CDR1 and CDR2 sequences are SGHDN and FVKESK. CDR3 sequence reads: CASSQDHPRGSYEQYF. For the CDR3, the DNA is TGTGCCAGCAGCCAAGATCACCCTAGAGGCTCCTACGAGCAGTACTTC.

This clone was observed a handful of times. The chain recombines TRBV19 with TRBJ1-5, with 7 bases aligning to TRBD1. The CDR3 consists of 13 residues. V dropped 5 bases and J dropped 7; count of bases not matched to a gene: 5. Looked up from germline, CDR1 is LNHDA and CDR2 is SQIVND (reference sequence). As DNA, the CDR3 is TGTGCCAGTAGTCCGGGACAGCGCCAGCCCCAGCATTTT. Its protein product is CASSPGQRQPQHF.

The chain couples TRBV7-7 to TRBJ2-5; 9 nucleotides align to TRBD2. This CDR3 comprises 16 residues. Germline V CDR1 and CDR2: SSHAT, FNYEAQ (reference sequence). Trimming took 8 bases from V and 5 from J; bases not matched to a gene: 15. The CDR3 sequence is CASSGVGGGASETQYF. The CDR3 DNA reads TGTGCCAGCTCCGGGGTGGGCGGGGGGGCCAGTGAGACCCAGTACTTC.

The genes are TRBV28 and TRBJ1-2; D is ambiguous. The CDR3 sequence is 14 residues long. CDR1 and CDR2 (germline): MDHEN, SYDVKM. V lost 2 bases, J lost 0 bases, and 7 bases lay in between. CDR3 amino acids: CASSLGQTNYGYTF. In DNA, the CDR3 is TGTGCCAGCAGTTTAGGGCAGACTAACTATGGCTACACCTTC.

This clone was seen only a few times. The CDR3 bases are TGTGCCAGCAGTGAGTGGGGGGGGTACACTGAAGCTTTCTTT. Amino acids: CASSEWGGYTEAFF. The chain carries TRBV6-1 and TRBJ1-1, with TRBD1 as a possible D gene (5 bases). The V gene's germline CDR1 is MNHNS and CDR2 SASEGT. The CDR3 has 14 residues. V lost 3 bases to trimming and J lost 3 bases, with 11 bases between them.

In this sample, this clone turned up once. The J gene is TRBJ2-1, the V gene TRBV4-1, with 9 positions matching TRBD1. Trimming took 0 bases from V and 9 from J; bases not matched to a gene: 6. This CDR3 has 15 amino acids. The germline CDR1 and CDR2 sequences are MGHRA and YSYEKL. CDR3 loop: CASSQDGTGSSEQFF. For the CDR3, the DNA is TGCGCCAGCAGCCAAGATGGGACAGGGTCCAGTGAGCAGTTCTTC.

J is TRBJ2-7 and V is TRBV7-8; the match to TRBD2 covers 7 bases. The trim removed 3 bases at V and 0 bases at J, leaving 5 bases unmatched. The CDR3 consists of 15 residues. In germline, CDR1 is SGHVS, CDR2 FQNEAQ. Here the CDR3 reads CASSFGLAVSYEQYF. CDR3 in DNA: TGTGCCAGCAGCTTCGGTCTAGCGGTCTCCTACGAGCAGTACTTC.

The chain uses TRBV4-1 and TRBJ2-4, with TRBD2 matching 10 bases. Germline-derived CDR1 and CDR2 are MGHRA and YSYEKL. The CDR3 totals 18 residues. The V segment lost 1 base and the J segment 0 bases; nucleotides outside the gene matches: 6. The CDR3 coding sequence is TGCGCCAGCAGCCAAGGACAAGCGGGGGGGCAAGCCAAAAACATTCAGTACTTC. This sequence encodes CASSQGQAGGQAKNIQYF.

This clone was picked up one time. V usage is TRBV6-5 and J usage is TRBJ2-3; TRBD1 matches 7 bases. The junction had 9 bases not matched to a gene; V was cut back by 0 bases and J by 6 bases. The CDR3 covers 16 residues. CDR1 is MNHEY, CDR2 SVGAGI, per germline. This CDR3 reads CASSYSSRQGRDTQYF. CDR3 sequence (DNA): TGTGCCAGCAGTTACTCGAGCAGACAGGGTCGCGATACGCAGTATTTT.

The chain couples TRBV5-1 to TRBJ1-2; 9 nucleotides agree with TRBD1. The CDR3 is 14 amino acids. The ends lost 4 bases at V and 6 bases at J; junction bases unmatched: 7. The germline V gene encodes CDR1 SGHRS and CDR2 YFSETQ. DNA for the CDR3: TGCGCCAGCAGCCCCCGAGGGACAGGGCATGGCTACACCTTC. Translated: CASSPRGTGHGYTF.

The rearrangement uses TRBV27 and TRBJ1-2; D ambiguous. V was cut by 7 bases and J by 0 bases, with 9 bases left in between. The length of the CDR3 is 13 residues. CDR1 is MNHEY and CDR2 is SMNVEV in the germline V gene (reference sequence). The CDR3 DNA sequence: TGTGCCAGCACCACATCGACTAACTATGGCTACACCTTC. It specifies CASTTSTNYGYTF.

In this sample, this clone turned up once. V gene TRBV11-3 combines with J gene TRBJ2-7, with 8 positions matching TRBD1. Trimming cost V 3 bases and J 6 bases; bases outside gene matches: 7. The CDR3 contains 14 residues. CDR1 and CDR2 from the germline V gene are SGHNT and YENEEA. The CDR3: CASSFRQGKCEQYF. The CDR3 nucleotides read TGTGCCAGCAGCTTCCGACAGGGGAAGTGCGAGCAGTACTTC.

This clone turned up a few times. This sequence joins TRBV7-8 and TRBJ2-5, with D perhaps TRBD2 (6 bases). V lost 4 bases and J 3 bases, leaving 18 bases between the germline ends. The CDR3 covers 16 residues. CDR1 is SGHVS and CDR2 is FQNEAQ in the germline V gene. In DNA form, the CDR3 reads TGTGCCAGCAGCTCCCGGGACTGGCAACTAAAAGAGACCCAGTACTTC. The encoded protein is CASSSRDWQLKETQYF.

CDR3 nucleotide sequence: TGTGCCAGCTCGCCCAGCGGGGGCGCCCGGGATACGCAGTATTTT. Translation: CASSPSGGARDTQYF. The chain carries TRBV18 and TRBJ2-3; 8 bases fit TRBD2. CDR3 length equals 15 residues. V lost 6 bases to trimming and J lost 6 bases; unmatched junction nucleotides: 11. Looked up from germline, CDR1 is KGHSH and CDR2 is LQKENI.

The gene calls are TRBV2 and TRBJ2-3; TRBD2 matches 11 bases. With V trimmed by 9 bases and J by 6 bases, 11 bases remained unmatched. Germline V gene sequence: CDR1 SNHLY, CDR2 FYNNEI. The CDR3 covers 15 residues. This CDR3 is CASLLIAGGEDTQYF. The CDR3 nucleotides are TGTGCCAGTCTCTTAATAGCGGGGGGGGAGGATACGCAGTATTTT. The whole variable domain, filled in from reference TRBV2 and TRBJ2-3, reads EPEVTQTPSHQVTQMGQEVILRCVPISNHLYFYWYRQILGQKVEFLVSFYNNEISEKSEIFDDQFSVERPDGSNFTLKIRSTKLEDSAMYFCASLLIAGGEDTQYFGPGTRLTVL.

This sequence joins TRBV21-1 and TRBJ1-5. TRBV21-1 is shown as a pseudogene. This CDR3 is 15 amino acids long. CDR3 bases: TGTGCCAGCTTTGAGAGAGATTATAGCAATCAGCCCCAGCATTTT. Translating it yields CASFERDYSNQPQHF.

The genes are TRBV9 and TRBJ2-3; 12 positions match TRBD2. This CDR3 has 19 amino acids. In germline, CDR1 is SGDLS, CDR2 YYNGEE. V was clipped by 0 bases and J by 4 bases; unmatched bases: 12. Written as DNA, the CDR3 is TGTGCCAGCAGCGTAGAGGCCCCCGGGACTAGCGGGTTGGCAGATACGCAGTATTTT. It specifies CASSVEAPGTSGLADTQYF.

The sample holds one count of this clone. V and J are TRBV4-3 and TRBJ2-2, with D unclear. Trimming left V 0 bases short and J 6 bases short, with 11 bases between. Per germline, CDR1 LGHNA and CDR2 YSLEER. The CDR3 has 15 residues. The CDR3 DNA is TGCGCCAGCAGCCAAGATACGCGGTTGCCCGGGGAGCTGTTTTTT. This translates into CASSQDTRLPGELFF.

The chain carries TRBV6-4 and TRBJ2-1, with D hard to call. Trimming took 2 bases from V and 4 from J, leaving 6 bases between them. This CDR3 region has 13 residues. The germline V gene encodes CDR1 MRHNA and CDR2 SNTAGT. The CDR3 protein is CASSDTRYNEQFF. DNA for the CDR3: TGTGCCAGCAGTGACACCCGGTACAATGAGCAGTTCTTC.

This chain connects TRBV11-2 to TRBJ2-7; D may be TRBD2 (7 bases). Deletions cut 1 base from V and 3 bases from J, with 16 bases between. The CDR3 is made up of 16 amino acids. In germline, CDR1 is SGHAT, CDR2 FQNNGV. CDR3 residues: CASSLVGGDMGYEQYF. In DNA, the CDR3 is TGTGCCAGCAGCTTAGTGGGGGGGGACATGGGCTACGAGCAGTACTTC.

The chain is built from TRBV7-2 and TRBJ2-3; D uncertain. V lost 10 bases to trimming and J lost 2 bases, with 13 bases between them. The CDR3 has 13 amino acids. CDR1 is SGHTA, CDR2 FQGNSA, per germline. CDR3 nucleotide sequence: TGTGCCACGAGGCCCCCAAACACAGATACGCAGTATTTT. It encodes CATRPPNTDTQYF.

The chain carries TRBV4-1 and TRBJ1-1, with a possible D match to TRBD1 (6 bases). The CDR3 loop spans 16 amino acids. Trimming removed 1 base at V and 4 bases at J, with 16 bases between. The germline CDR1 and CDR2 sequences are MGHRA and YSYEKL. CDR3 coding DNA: TGCGCCAGCAGCCAAGTAATACAGGGATCGGGCACTGAAGCTTTCTTT. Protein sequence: CASSQVIQGSGTEAFF.

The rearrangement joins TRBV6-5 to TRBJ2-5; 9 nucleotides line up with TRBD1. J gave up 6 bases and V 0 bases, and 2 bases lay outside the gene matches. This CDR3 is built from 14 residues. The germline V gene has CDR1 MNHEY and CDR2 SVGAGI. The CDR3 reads CASSYSGQGKTQYF. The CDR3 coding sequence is TGTGCCAGCAGTTACTCGGGACAGGGAAAGACCCAGTACTTC.